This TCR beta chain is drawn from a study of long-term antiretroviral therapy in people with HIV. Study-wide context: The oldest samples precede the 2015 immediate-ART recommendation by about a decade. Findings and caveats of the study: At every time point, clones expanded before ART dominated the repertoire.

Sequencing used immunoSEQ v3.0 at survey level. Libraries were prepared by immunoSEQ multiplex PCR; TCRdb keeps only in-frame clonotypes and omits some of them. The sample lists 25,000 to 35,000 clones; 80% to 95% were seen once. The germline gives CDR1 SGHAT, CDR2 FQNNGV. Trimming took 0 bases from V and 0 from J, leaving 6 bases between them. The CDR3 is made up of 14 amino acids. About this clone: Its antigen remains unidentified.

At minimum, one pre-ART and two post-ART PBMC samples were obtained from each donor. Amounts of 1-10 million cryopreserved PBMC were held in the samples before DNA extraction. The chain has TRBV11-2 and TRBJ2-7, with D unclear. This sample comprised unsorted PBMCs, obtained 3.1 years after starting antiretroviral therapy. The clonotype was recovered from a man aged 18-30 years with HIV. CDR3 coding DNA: TGTGCCAGCAGCTTAGACTCTTACTCCTACGAGCAGTACTTC. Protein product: CASSLDSYSYEQYF.